This T cell receptor (beta chain) was recorded in a study of cytomegalovirus exposure and HLA in healthy donors. With 2 bases removed from V and 5 bases from J, the gap between germline ends came to 8 bases. The CDR3 spans 13 residues. Per germline, CDR1 ENHRY and CDR2 SYGVKD. Primers: 60 Vbeta forward and 13 Jbeta reverse. Sequencing used immunoSEQ multiplex PCR; TCRdb keeps in-frame clones, though not all of them. In the table there are approximately 130,000 clones, less than 80% of which are singletons. The chain joins TRBV10-3 to TRBJ2-3; the D gene is possibly TRBD1 (5 bases). This TCR derives from a female donor in good health and CMV-seropositive. The sample taken for sequencing was PBMCs. The CDR3 nucleotides are TGTGCCATCAGTGAGGGGGCGGAAGATACGCAGTATTTT. It encodes CAISEGAEDTQYF.